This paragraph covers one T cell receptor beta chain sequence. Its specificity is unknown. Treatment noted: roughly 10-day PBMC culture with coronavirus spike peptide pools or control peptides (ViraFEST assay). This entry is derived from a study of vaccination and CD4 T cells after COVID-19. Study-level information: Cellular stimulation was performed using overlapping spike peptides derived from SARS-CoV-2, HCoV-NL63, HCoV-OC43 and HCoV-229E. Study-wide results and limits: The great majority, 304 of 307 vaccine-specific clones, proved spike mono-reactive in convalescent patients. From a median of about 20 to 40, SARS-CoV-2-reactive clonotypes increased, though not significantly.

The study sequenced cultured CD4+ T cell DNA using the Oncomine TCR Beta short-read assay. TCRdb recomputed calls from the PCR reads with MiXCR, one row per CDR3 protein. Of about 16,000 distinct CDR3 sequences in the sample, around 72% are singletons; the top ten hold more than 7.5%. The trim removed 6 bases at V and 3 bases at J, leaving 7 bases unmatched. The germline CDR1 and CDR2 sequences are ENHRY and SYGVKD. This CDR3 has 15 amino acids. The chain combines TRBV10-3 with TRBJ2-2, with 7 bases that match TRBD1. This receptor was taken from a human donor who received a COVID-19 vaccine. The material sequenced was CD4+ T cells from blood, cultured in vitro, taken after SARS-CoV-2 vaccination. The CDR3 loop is CAISSDRVDTGELFF. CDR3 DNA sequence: TGTGCCATCAGCTCAGACAGGGTTGACACCGGGGAGCTGTTTTTT.